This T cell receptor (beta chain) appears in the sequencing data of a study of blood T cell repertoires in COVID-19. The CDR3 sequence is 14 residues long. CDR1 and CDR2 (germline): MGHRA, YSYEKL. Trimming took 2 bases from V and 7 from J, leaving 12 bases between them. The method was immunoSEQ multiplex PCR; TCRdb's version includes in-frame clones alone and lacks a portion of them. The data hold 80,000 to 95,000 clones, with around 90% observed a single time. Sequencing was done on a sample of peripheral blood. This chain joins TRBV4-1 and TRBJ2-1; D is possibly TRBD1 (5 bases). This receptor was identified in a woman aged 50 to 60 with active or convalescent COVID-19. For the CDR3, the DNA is TGCGCCAGCAGCCAACTACAAGGGGAAAATGAGCAGTTCTTC. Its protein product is CASSQLQGENEQFF.